These 2 T cell receptor beta chains originate from one sample sequenced in a study of radiation and T cells in renal cell carcinoma. TCRdb keeps only in-frame clones here, not all; method: immunoSEQ multiplex PCR. The sample includes more than 14,000 clones, 62% of them seen just once. Stated treatment: treatment-naive control, cytoreductive nephrectomy. The starting material was tumor tissue, obtained from a patient whose treatment was nephrectomy without radiotherapy. These receptors were obtained from a man between 60 and 75 years old with renal cell carcinoma.

V is TRBV5-6 and J is TRBJ1-1, with TRBD1 as a possible D gene (6 bases). Between the trimmed V and J ends, which lost 4 bases and 1 base, there was a span of 14 bases. Looked up from germline, CDR1 is SGHDT and CDR2 is YYEEEE. This CDR3 spans 15 amino acids. The CDR3 coding sequence is TGTGCCAGCAGCAGAAGGACAGAGAGGAACACTGAAGCTTTCTTT. Amino acid sequence: CASSRRTERNTEAFF. Filled out from reference TRBV5-6 and TRBJ1-1, the complete variable domain reads DAGVTQSPTHLIKTRGQQVTLRCSPKSGHDTVSWYQQALGQGPQFIFQYYEEEERQRGNFPDRFSGHQFPNYSSELNVNALLLGDSALYLCASSRRTERNTEAFFGQGTRLTVV.

This clone was counted only a few times. This chain uses TRBV30 with TRBJ1-1, with D perhaps TRBD1 (6 bases). From germline, CDR1 is GTSNPN and CDR2 SVGIG (reference sequence). CDR3 length: 15 residues. V was shortened by 5 bases and J by 4 bases, with 20 bases between the two germline ends. The chain's CDR3 is CAWRRIERGGTEAFF. The CDR3 DNA reads as TGTGCCTGGCGCCGGATCGAGAGGGGGGGCACTGAAGCTTTCTTT.